Listed here is a single TCR beta chain. The antigen is unknown. The data belong to a study of T cell responses to AZD1222 COVID-19 vaccine. Per the germline V gene, CDR1 is MGHDK and CDR2 is SYGVNS. The CDR3 length is 15 residues. Unmatched junction bases numbered 9, after V lost 6 bases and J lost 5 bases. Study-level results: Researchers report vaccine-associated CD4 TCRs spanning spike, with dominance at 160-218 and 743-854. Donors in the cohort were predominantly white British and more often female, and clonal diversity was possibly underestimated.

Profiling relied on immunoSEQ multiplex PCR, and the TCRdb table lists in-frame clones only, not all of them. The table shows under 200,000 clones, with approximately 91% occurring only once. The sequences come from peripheral blood, collected on day 0 of AZD1222 vaccination. The V gene is TRBV25-1, the J gene TRBJ2-3; 9 bases map to TRBD1. The clonotype was recovered from an adult in good health. The CDR3, as DNA: TGTGCCAGCAGCCCCGGCGGGACAGGGAGAGATACGCAGTATTTT. It codes for CASSPGGTGRDTQYF.